Listed below are T cell receptor beta chains from one sample, sequenced in a study of post-analysis software for immune sequencing data. In TCRdb, the PCR reads were re-called with MiXCR into one record per CDR3 protein. The sample has fewer than 600,000 distinct CDR3 sequences; nearly 45% are singletons. The sample taken for sequencing was blood. The receptors were sampled from a girl under 18 with multiple sclerosis. The CDR3 runs from the conserved cysteine through the conserved F or W. D genes are given only for firm matches. Clone size is shown for a subset of rows, as once, few, many or a class of expanded clone.

TRBJ2-3	few	TRBD2	TRBV7-2	CASSGTSVSDTQYF	TGTGCCAGCAGCGGGACTAGCGTCTCAGATACGCAGTATTTT
TRBJ1-2	few	.	TRBV18	CASWGLGGYTF	TGTGCCAGCTGGGGGCTGGGTGGCTACACCTTC
TRBJ1-6	.	.	TRBV20-1	CSARGPPDNSPLHF	TGCAGTGCCCGAGGTCCACCTGATAATTCACCCCTCCACTTT
TRBJ2-3	.	.	TRBV4-1	CASSQEGASTDTQYF	TGCGCCAGCAGCCAAGAGGGGGCGAGCACAGATACGCAGTATTTT
TRBJ1-1	.	.	TRBV7-8	CASSLIVATRKDTEAFF	TGTGCCAGCAGCTTAATAGTGGCTACGCGGAAGGACACTGAAGCTTTCTTT
TRBJ1-2	.	.	TRBV12-3/TRBV12-4	CASSFWGRDYGYTF	TGTGCCAGCAGTTTTTGGGGGCGCGACTATGGCTACACCTTC
TRBJ2-1	once	TRBD2	TRBV20-1	CSAPPPLAVHNEQFF	TGCAGTGCTCCCCCCCCACTAGCGGTCCACAATGAGCAGTTCTTC
TRBJ1-5	.	TRBD1	TRBV7-9	CASSRGQGWQPQHF	TGTGCCAGCAGCCGGGGACAGGGATGGCAGCCCCAGCATTTT
TRBJ1-1	.	.	TRBV29-1	CSVRDTNTEAFF	TGCAGCGTCCGGGACACTAACACTGAAGCTTTCTTT
TRBJ1-5	once	.	TRBV9	CASGLDYSNQPQHF	TGTGCCAGCGGATTGGATTATAGCAATCAGCCCCAGCATTTT
TRBJ2-1	.	TRBD2	TRBV29-1	CSASDRGGRSYNEQFF	TGCAGCGCCTCCGATCGGGGGGGCCGCTCCTACAATGAGCAGTTCTTC
TRBJ1-1	.	TRBD1	TRBV6-4	CASRSSGGNTEAFF	TGTGCCAGCAGATCCTCAGGGGGGAACACTGAAGCTTTCTTT
TRBJ2-1	.	TRBD2	TRBV29-1	CSVGGSGRQYNEQFF	TGCAGCGTTGGGGGTAGCGGGAGACAGTACAATGAGCAGTTCTTC
TRBJ2-1	few	TRBD2	TRBV29-1	CSVEGGGIEQFF	TGCAGCGTTGAAGGGGGGGGAATCGAGCAGTTCTTC
TRBJ1-5	.	TRBD1	TRBV20-1	CSARVDRVDQPQHF	TGCAGTGCTAGAGTGGACAGGGTCGATCAGCCCCAGCATTTT
TRBJ2-7	.	.	TRBV7-3	CASSIAPGYEQYF	TGTGCCAGCAGCATAGCTCCCGGATACGAGCAGTACTTC
TRBJ2-1	few	TRBD2	TRBV29-1	CSVEEPPSRREGQQFF	TGCAGCGTTGAAGAACCCCCTTCTAGGCGGGAGGGCCAGCAGTTCTTC